This T cell receptor beta chain is from a study of shared clonotypes between healthy human individuals. Study findings and constraints: What limited the represented genetic and exposure-history diversity was the small number of donors.

Nashville, Tennessee was home to all donors, who were Caucasian adults. Trimming shortened V by 3 bases and J by 6 bases, and 19 bases separated the two germline ends. Germline V lookup: CDR1 MNHEY, CDR2 SMNVEV (reference sequence). The CDR3 loop spans 16 amino acids. Replicate PCRs were loaded with approximately 300 ng DNA from unsorted PBMC, around 30,000 T cell genomes. Using immunoSEQ multiplex PCR, the repertoire was profiled, and TCRdb retains in-frame clones only, with some absent. The top ten hold over 10% of the sample, which has some 510,000 clones, approximately 85% seen once. Details on this clone: Its antigen is as yet unknown.

Sequenced input: PBMCs. This receptor was obtained from a woman in her thirties or forties in good health. Some clones in this sample may be carry-over from other donors' samples. The gene calls are TRBV27 and TRBJ2-3; D is perhaps TRBD1 (8 bases). The CDR3 is CASSFQGALGGDTQYF. CDR3 DNA sequence: TGTGCCAGCAGTTTCCAGGGGGCGCTGGGGGGGGATACGCAGTATTTT.